The 21 T cell receptor beta chains below all came from one sample that was sequenced in a study of T cell responses to AZD1222 COVID-19 vaccine. Measured with immunoSEQ multiplex PCR; TCRdb has only the in-frame clones, and not every one. The data show roughly 100,000 clones, less than 90% seen once. Sequencing used peripheral blood, obtained on day 0 of AZD1222 vaccination. These receptors were taken from an adult in good health.

The V gene is TRBV11-2, the J gene TRBJ2-1; D is perhaps TRBD2 (8 bases). This CDR3 is built from 17 residues. V was trimmed by 5 bases and J by 0 bases, leaving 17 bases between them. CDR1 and CDR2 (germline): SGHAT, FQNNGV. The CDR3 region is CASSPGTRGPSYNEQFF. CDR3 DNA: TGTGCCAGCAGCCCCGGGACTAGGGGGCCCTCCTACAATGAGCAGTTCTTC.

This rearrangement joins TRBV18 to TRBJ2-7; D not certain. Germline V gene lookup returns CDR1 KGHSH and CDR2 LQKENI. There are 15 residues in the CDR3. V dropped 0 bases and J dropped 2 bases, with 11 bases sitting between them. This chain's CDR3 is CASSPPGSAPYEQYF. The CDR3 DNA follows: TGTGCCAGCTCACCACCGGGTTCCGCACCCTACGAGCAGTACTTC. Complete variable domain (other parts from reference TRBV18 and TRBJ2-7): NAGVMQNPRHLVRRRGQEARLRCSPMKGHSHVYWYRQLPEEGLKFMVYLQKENIIDESGMPKERFSAEFPKEGPSILRIQQVVRGDSAAYFCASSPPGSAPYEQYFGPGTRLTVT.

The gene calls are TRBV9 and TRBJ2-3; the D gene is possibly TRBD2 (6 bases). V gave up 0 bases and J gave up 4 bases, with 15 bases separating them. Germline loops: CDR1 SGDLS, CDR2 YYNGEE. The CDR3 is 16 residues long. Here the CDR3 reads CASSVATSSGADTQYF. The CDR3 coding sequence is TGTGCCAGCAGCGTAGCTACTAGCAGTGGTGCAGATACGCAGTATTTT.

This clone was seen a single time. The chain joins TRBV19 to TRBJ1-1; a weak D match, TRBD1 (5 bases). The V gene lost 1 base and the J gene lost 9 bases, with 12 bases spanning the gap. This CDR3 is built from 13 residues. Germline-derived CDR1 and CDR2 are LNHDA and SQIVND (reference sequence). The CDR3 DNA follows: TGTGCCAGTAGTATAGCCGTACAGGAGAAAGCTTTCTTT. Its protein is CASSIAVQEKAFF.

The V gene is TRBV6-1, the J gene TRBJ2-7, with 9 bases identical to TRBD2. This CDR3 is 13 amino acids long. Losses at the gene ends were 5 bases for V and 4 bases for J; bases not matched to a gene: 3. Looked up from germline, CDR1 is MNHNS and CDR2 is SASEGT. The CDR3 DNA follows: TGTGCCAGCAGTTTAGCGGGGGATTACGAGCAGTACTTC. It specifies CASSLAGDYEQYF.

This clone was counted once. This chain's CDR3 is CASSRLNWFGRRDEQFF. DNA of the CDR3: TGTGCCAGCAGCCGTCTCAACTGGTTCGGGAGGAGGGATGAGCAGTTCTTC. The chain links TRBV7-2 to TRBJ2-1; 7 positions match TRBD2. V lost 5 bases to trimming and J lost 8 bases; unmatched junction nucleotides: 18. This CDR3 comprises 17 residues. Germline CDR1 reads SGHTA; CDR2 reads FQGNSA.

This clone was observed a few times. The chain carries TRBV3-1 (or the pseudogene TRBV3-2) and TRBJ2-7; D may be TRBD1 (6 bases). The CDR3 loop spans 11 amino acids. Germline V gene sequence: CDR1 LGHDT, CDR2 YNNKEL (reference sequence). Trimming took 4 bases from V and 6 from J, leaving 7 bases between them. The CDR3 bases are TGTGCCAGCAGCCGGGGGCGCGAGCAGTACTTC. It yields the protein CASSRGREQYF.

CDR3 in DNA: TGTGCCAGCAGTAGCGATTTAAACACTATTGACGGGGGGGTCCAGCATTTT. Protein product: CASSSDLNTIDGGVQHF. V usage is TRBV28 and J usage is TRBJ1-5; the D gene is possibly TRBD1 (5 bases). The V gene's germline CDR1 is MDHEN and CDR2 SYDVKM. V was clipped by 5 bases and J by 12 bases, with 29 bases between them. The CDR3 is made up of 17 amino acids.

The table lists this clone with a few counts. The chain combines TRBV11-3 with TRBJ2-2; 9 bases are a match to TRBD1. The CDR3 is made up of 16 amino acids. Trimming took 5 bases from V and 4 from J; bases not matched to a gene: 8. CDR1 and CDR2 (germline): SGHNT, YENEEA. CDR3 DNA: TGTGCCAGCAGCGACCGGGACAGGGTTTCCACCGGGGAGCTGTTTTTT. Encoded protein: CASSDRDRVSTGELFF.

This clone is medium-sized. This rearrangement joins TRBV27 to TRBJ1-4; no reliable D call. The CDR3 spans 14 residues. The germline V gene has CDR1 MNHEY and CDR2 SMNVEV (reference sequence). V lost 4 bases to trimming and J lost 3 bases, with 9 bases between them. The CDR3: CASSSYSANEKLFF. The CDR3 region has the DNA TGTGCCAGCAGTTCTTATTCGGCTAATGAAAAACTGTTTTTT.

This chain connects TRBV20-1 to TRBJ1-2; weak D call: TRBD1 (5 bases). Trimming cost V 3 bases and J 1 base, with 12 bases left between them. The CDR3 length is 14 residues. In germline, CDR1 is DFQATT, CDR2 SNEGSKA (reference sequence). CDR3 residues: CSASRSGHNYGYTF. The CDR3 DNA reads TGCAGTGCTAGTAGGTCAGGGCATAACTATGGCTACACCTTC.

This clone was counted only a few times. The CDR3 sequence is CASSLQGPNEKLFF. The CDR3 bases are TGTGCCAGCAGCTTACAGGGCCCGAATGAAAAACTGTTTTTT. The V and J genes are TRBV5-4 and TRBJ1-4; D might be TRBD1 (6 bases). Germline V CDR1 and CDR2: SGHNT, YYREEE (reference sequence). V was trimmed by 2 bases and J by 5 bases, leaving 10 bases between them. The CDR3 covers 14 residues.

This clone was seen a single time. This sequence joins TRBV28 and TRBJ2-7; maybe TRBD1 (5 bases). Germline V gene data show CDR1 as MDHEN and CDR2 as SYDVKM. The CDR3 sequence is 13 residues long. V lost 7 bases, J lost 3 bases, and 13 bases lay in between. The CDR3 sequence is CASTLDRDYEQYF. Written as DNA, the CDR3 is TGTGCCAGCACCCTAGACAGAGACTACGAGCAGTACTTC.

The chain joins TRBV4-2 to TRBJ2-7, with TRBD2 matching over 10 bases. The CDR3 contains 16 residues. Unmatched junction bases numbered 10, after V lost 1 base and J lost 7 bases. Germline-derived CDR1 and CDR2 are LGHNA and YNFKEQ. The CDR3 coding sequence is TGTGCCAGCAGCCAAGTTGAACTAGCGGGGACGGGGGAGCAGTACTTC. Protein: CASSQVELAGTGEQYF.

The V gene is TRBV11-2, the J gene TRBJ2-3, with 8 bases that match TRBD2. The CDR3 spans 15 residues. CDR1 is SGHAT and CDR2 is FQNNGV in the germline V gene. V dropped 0 bases and J dropped 8; count of bases not matched to a gene: 7. The CDR3 reads CASSLESAGGATQYF. The CDR3 nucleotides read TGTGCCAGCAGCTTAGAAAGTGCGGGAGGCGCTACGCAGTATTTT.

The CDR3 loop reads CASSFTGRTEAFF. CDR3 nucleotides: TGCGCCAGCAGCTTTACGGGGAGGACTGAAGCTTTCTTT. The chain combines TRBV5-1 with TRBJ1-1; no reliable D call. Germline V gene lookup returns CDR1 SGHRS and CDR2 YFSETQ. CDR3 size: 13 residues. Trimming cost V 2 bases and J 5 bases, with 10 bases left between them.

The chain has TRBV2 and TRBJ2-7; maybe TRBD1 (6 bases). The CDR3 runs to 14 residues. Germline values: CDR1 SNHLY, CDR2 FYNNEI. V shed 7 bases and J shed 1 base, with 14 bases lying between them. CDR3 region: CASKSGALSYEQYF. The CDR3 coding sequence is TGTGCCAGCAAATCAGGGGCCCTATCCTACGAGCAGTACTTC.

The chain uses TRBV15 and TRBJ1-2; D remains unclear. The CDR3 loop spans 14 amino acids. CDR1 LNHNV and CDR2 YYDKDF come from the germline V gene (reference sequence). V lost 0 bases, J lost 4 bases, and 9 bases lay in between. CDR3 sequence: CATSRDNPPYGYTF. The CDR3 nucleotides read TGTGCCACCAGCAGAGATAACCCACCCTATGGCTACACCTTC.

The chain is built from TRBV11-2 and TRBJ2-1, with 9 bases matching TRBD2. The junction had 11 bases not matched to a gene; V was cut back by 6 bases and J by 5 bases. The CDR3 runs 16 residues. Germline CDR1 SGHAT, CDR2 FQNNGV. In nucleotides, the CDR3 is TGTGCCAGCAGGTCACCATTTAGCGGGAGAGACAATGAGCAGTTCTTC. This translates into CASRSPFSGRDNEQFF.

This chain connects TRBV21-1 to TRBJ1-2; the listed D gene, TRBD1, was not tested against the DNA. TRBV21-1 is described as a pseudogene. CDR3 size: 15 residues. For the CDR3, the DNA is TGTGCCAGCGCTACCGGGGACAGGGGTAGGTATGGCTACACCTTC. Amino acids: CASATGDRGRYGYTF.

This chain uses TRBV23-1 with TRBJ1-1; 7 bases are shared with TRBD1. TRBV23-1 is designated an ORF whose function remains uncertain. The CDR3 consists of 17 residues. V was clipped by 0 bases and J by 1 base; unmatched bases: 8. CDR3 sequence (DNA): TGCGCCAGCAGTCAATCCCTGTCGGAGGGGGCGAACACTGAAGCTTTCTTT. Its protein is CASSQSLSEGANTEAFF.